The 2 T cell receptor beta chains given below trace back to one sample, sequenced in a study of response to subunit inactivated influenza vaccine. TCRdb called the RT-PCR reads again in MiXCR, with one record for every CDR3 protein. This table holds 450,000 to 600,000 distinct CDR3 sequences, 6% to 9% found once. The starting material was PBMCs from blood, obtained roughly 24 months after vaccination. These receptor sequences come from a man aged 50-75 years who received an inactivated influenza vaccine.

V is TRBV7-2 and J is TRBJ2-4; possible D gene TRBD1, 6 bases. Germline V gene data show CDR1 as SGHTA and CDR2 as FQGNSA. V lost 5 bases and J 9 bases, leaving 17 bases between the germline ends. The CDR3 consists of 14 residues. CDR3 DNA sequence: TGTGCCAGCAGCCATCAACAGGGCAAGGGCATTCAGTACTTC. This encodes CASSHQQGKGIQYF.

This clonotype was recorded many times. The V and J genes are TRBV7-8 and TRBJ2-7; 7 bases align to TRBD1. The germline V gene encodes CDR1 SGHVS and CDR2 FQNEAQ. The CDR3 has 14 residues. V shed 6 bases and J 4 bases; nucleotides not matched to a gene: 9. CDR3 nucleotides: TGTGCCAGCAGTTTAACCGGGACAGCTTACGAGCAGTACTTC. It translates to CASSLTGTAYEQYF. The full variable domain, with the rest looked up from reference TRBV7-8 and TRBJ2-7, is GAGVSQSPRYKVAKRGQDVALRCDPISGHVSLFWYQQALGQGPEFLTYFQNEAQLDKSGLPSDRFFAERPEGSVSTLKIQRTQQEDSAVYLCASSLTGTAYEQYFGPGTRLTVT.